A selection of T cell receptor beta chains follows, all from one sample in a study of metastatic and nonmetastatic thyroid tumors. TCRdb redid the clone calls on the PCR reads using MiXCR. The sample has under 20,000 clones, 25% to 30% seen once. What was sequenced was tumor tissue. All receptors derive from a male donor with papillary thyroid cancer or a benign thyroid nodule (not recorded which). Some clones in this sample may be carry-over from other donors' samples. The conserved cysteine and the conserved F or W are not part of the CDR3 here.

cdr3_aa j_call v_call
SALTSGRPGTDTQY TRBJ2-3 TRBV20-1
ASSLGQGAEKLF TRBJ1-4 TRBV11-2
ASSLERGPDTQY TRBJ2-3 TRBV5-1
ATSDFYRGLADTGELF TRBJ2-2 TRBV24-1
ASSYVRGGGNGELF TRBJ2-2 TRBV6-5
ASSLTYRDEQY TRBJ2-7 TRBV5-1
ASSQDPRRNEKLF TRBJ1-4 TRBV3-1
ASSVRTVAFSGNTIY TRBJ1-3 TRBV11-2
ATSDLMLGAEGHGNQPQH TRBJ1-5 TRBV24-1
ASSSSSGLSYEQY TRBJ2-7 TRBV7-6
ATGPRVNNSPLH TRBJ1-6 TRBV28
ASSYSGANTGELF TRBJ2-2 TRBV7-2
ASASGAGGLGNEQF TRBJ2-1 TRBV10-1
ASGPWAVPSEQY TRBJ2-7 TRBV5-6
ASSQWLNAGSLRKPF TRBJ1-4 TRBV4-1
SVAGGTTLNEQF TRBJ2-1 TRBV29-1
ASSPGQVSWTGELF TRBJ2-2 TRBV27
ASSYDGNTGELF TRBJ2-2 TRBV11-3
ASSLSGLVGGEQY TRBJ2-7 TRBV5-1
ASSPRTIGEQF TRBJ2-1 TRBV12-3/TRBV12-4
ASSYLPRGANEKLF TRBJ1-4 TRBV6-5
ASSTRTGVGYEQY TRBJ2-7 TRBV19
SARDYRNTEAF TRBJ1-1 TRBV20-1
ASSRLGQGNTEAF TRBJ1-1 TRBV14
AISDSSDQPKH TRBJ1-5 TRBV6-2/TRBV6-3
SAREKGQQETQY TRBJ2-5 TRBV20-1
ASRAGGASGHEQY TRBJ2-7 TRBV5-1
VSNLVPDEQF TRBJ2-1 TRBV11-3
ASSLGLGSNEQF TRBJ2-1 TRBV5-1
ASSYSGGGASTDTQY TRBJ2-3 TRBV6-5
SDREAIRGKNEQF TRBJ2-1 TRBV20-1
ASSPPAGLAYGYT TRBJ1-2 TRBV18
ASSYSRTASHWGNYGYT TRBJ1-2 TRBV6-2/TRBV6-3
ASSVAVDRPMNTEAF TRBJ1-1 TRBV9
ASSAGQGAGNTIY TRBJ1-3 TRBV9
SATPPGGFGDYT TRBJ1-2 TRBV20-1
ASSLGQGGNSPLH TRBJ1-6 TRBV5-1
ASSLGVRGSYEQY TRBJ2-7 TRBV5-1
ASSVFTGSGRQY TRBJ2-7 TRBV9
ASSPGGWLAGGTYEQY TRBJ2-7 TRBV3-1
SAGKQELQF TRBJ2-1 TRBV20-1
ASSLQSAGLTGGSYNSPLH TRBJ1-6 TRBV12-3/TRBV12-4
ASSYRTSGSPQETQY TRBJ2-5 TRBV6-5
ASSEGWNGYEQY TRBJ2-7 TRBV6-1
ASSESAGGYGANVLT TRBJ2-6 TRBV6-1
ASSYHNEQY TRBJ2-7 TRBV27
ASNYNKLNRKVNSEAF TRBJ1-1 TRBV6-8
ASSRPGGAEAF TRBJ1-1 TRBV6-1
ASSLAGAPGEQF TRBJ2-1 TRBV11-3
ASSLSWSGYSTDTQY TRBJ2-3 TRBV28